The 27 T cell receptor beta chains listed next were all sequenced from one sample in a study of cytomegalovirus exposure and HLA in healthy donors (dated by TCRdb to the late 2010s). To prepare the library, the immunoSEQ multiplex PCR assay was applied. A mixture of 60 forward primers for TCR Vbeta segments and 13 reverse primers for TCR Jbeta segments was used in the multiplex PCR. Sourced from immuneACCESS, this table was stored by TCRdb with only in-frame sequences that have V and J called. A share of the clones is absent; for the studies checked, an unresolved V gene accounts for under half, and the remainder has no known explanation. Present in this sample are about 160,000 clones, 81% of which were seen just once. 1% to 1.5% of the sample lies in the top ten. Material: PBMCs. The receptors were sampled from a man in his fifties in good health and CMV-seropositive.

The J gene is TRBJ2-3, the V gene TRBV7-2; 7 nucleotides line up with TRBD2. Germline-derived CDR1 and CDR2 are SGHTA and FQGNSA. This CDR3 is built from 15 residues. Trimming took 5 bases from V and 3 from J; bases not matched to a gene: 8. The CDR3 region has the DNA TGTGCCAGCAGCCCCAATGGGGGGGGGACAGATACGCAGTATTTT. Protein: CASSPNGGGTDTQYF.

The genes are TRBV7-2 and TRBJ1-5; D remains unclear. CDR1 SGHTA and CDR2 FQGNSA come from the germline V gene. The CDR3 sequence is 15 residues long. Trimming removed 5 bases from V and 0 bases from J, with 11 bases in between. The CDR3 loop is CASSPLASSNQPQHF. The CDR3 DNA is TGTGCCAGCAGCCCTTTAGCGTCTAGCAATCAGCCCCAGCATTTT.

By share, this clone ranks as medium-sized. The chain links TRBV27 to TRBJ2-1; D ambiguous. V lost 0 bases and J 6 bases, leaving 9 bases between the germline ends. The germline CDR1 and CDR2 sequences are MNHEY and SMNVEV (reference sequence). The CDR3 consists of 14 residues. This CDR3 reads CASSLSRGGNEQFF. The CDR3 DNA reads as TGTGCCAGCAGTTTATCACGAGGTGGCAATGAGCAGTTCTTC.

J is TRBJ2-1 and V is TRBV19, with 12 bases that match TRBD1. The CDR3 covers 14 residues. The germline V gene has CDR1 LNHDA and CDR2 SQIVND (reference sequence). Trimming removed 6 bases from V and 4 bases from J; junction bases left unmatched: 1. CDR3 sequence (DNA): TGTGCCAGTAGGGGACAGGGGGCTTACAATGAGCAGTTCTTC. Protein sequence: CASRGQGAYNEQFF.

The chain combines TRBV5-4 with TRBJ2-7; unclear D gene. Trimming cost V 0 bases and J 4 bases, with 8 bases left between them. Germline V lookup: CDR1 SGHNT, CDR2 YYREEE (reference sequence). This CDR3 spans 13 amino acids. The CDR3 coding sequence is TGTGCCAGCAGCTTGGGTGTTTCTTACGAGCAGTACTTC. Translating gives CASSLGVSYEQYF.

The rearrangement uses TRBV7-2 and TRBJ2-5, with TRBD1 matching over 11 bases. The CDR3 runs to 14 residues. Germline V lookup: CDR1 SGHTA, CDR2 FQGNSA. Trimming removed 6 bases from V and 9 bases from J; junction bases left unmatched: 9. The CDR3 is CASRRDRGGLAQYF. The CDR3 coding sequence is TGTGCCAGCAGACGGGACAGGGGGGGTTTGGCCCAGTACTTC.

The chain carries TRBV14 and TRBJ2-1; D remains unclear. The length of the CDR3 is 15 residues. Germline CDR1 and CDR2: SGHDN and FVKESK. Trimming stripped 0 bases from V and 9 bases from J, with 15 bases between. CDR3 region: CASSQDLNRLAEQFF. In nucleotides, the CDR3 is TGTGCCAGCAGCCAAGATCTTAACCGTCTGGCTGAGCAGTTCTTC. The complete variable domain, with remaining parts taken from reference TRBV14 and TRBJ2-1, reads EAGVTQFPSHSVIEKGQTVTLRCDPISGHDNLYWYRRVMGKEIKFLLHFVKESKQDESGMPNNRFLAERTGGTYSTLKVQPAELEDSGVYFCASSQDLNRLAEQFFGPGTRLTVL.

V usage is TRBV19 and J usage is TRBJ1-1, with no clear D. The germline gives CDR1 LNHDA, CDR2 SQIVND (reference sequence). V was pared by 5 bases and J by 1 base, with 14 bases between. This CDR3 is 15 amino acids long. The CDR3 coding sequence is TGTGCCAGTAGTGGCGGTTGGTCACGGAACACTGAAGCTTTCTTT. Translating it yields CASSGGWSRNTEAFF.

The rearrangement joins TRBV11-3 to TRBJ2-3, with TRBD1 matching over 10 bases. Trimming cost V 5 bases and J 3 bases; bases outside gene matches: 5. This CDR3 is built from 15 residues. Germline CDR1 SGHNT, CDR2 YENEEA. The CDR3 bases are TGTGCCAGCAGCCCTCGGACAGGGGGGACAGATACGCAGTATTTT. It codes for CASSPRTGGTDTQYF.

The chain carries TRBV6-6 and TRBJ2-6; maybe TRBD1 (6 bases). Per germline, CDR1 MNHNY and CDR2 SVGAGI (reference sequence). Trimming shortened V by 2 bases and J by 4 bases, and 9 bases separated the two germline ends. The CDR3 length is 15 residues. CDR3 sequence reads: CASSYGGSGANVLTF. CDR3 DNA: TGTGCCAGCAGTTACGGGGGCTCCGGGGCCAACGTCCTGACTTTC.

The sample holds a few counts of this clone. This chain joins TRBV29-1 and TRBJ1-2, with D unclear. The V and J ends lost 6 bases and 1 base respectively, with 12 bases between them. The CDR3 covers 13 residues. Germline V gene lookup returns CDR1 SQVTM and CDR2 ANQGSEA. For the CDR3, the DNA is TGCAGCGTCCTCAGGCAGGATAACTATGGCTACACCTTC. As protein: CSVLRQDNYGYTF.

The rearrangement uses TRBV6-5 and TRBJ1-4; no clear D. Trimming cost V 0 bases and J 6 bases, with 11 bases left between them. Per the germline V gene, CDR1 is MNHEY and CDR2 is SVGAGI. This CDR3 is built from 15 residues. The CDR3 spells CASSYSPARDEKLFF. The CDR3 DNA reads TGTGCCAGCAGTTACTCACCGGCACGGGATGAAAAACTGTTTTTT.

The sample holds one count of this clone. The chain joins TRBV28 to TRBJ2-7; D unresolved. Trimming took 11 bases from V and 2 from J, leaving 19 bases between them. Germline V gene sequence: CDR1 MDHEN, CDR2 SYDVKM. The CDR3 length is 14 residues. The CDR3 is CAAKRRQNTYEQYF. The CDR3 nucleotides read TGTGCCGCCAAAAGGCGGCAAAATACCTACGAGCAGTACTTC. The full variable domain, its missing parts supplied by reference TRBV28 and TRBJ2-7, is DVKVTQSSRYLVKRTGEKVFLECVQDMDHENMFWYRQDPGLGLRLIYFSYDVKMKEKGDIPEGYSVSREKKERFSLILESASTNQTSMYLCAAKRRQNTYEQYFGPGTRLTVT.

This clone appeared a single time. This chain uses TRBV7-2 with TRBJ1-3; D is uncertain. Germline CDR1 reads SGHTA; CDR2 reads FQGNSA. V shed 5 bases and J shed 0 bases, with 11 bases lying between them. This CDR3 has 15 amino acids. The CDR3 loop is CASSPPPVSGNTIYF. In nucleotides, the CDR3 is TGTGCCAGCAGCCCACCCCCAGTCTCTGGAAACACCATATATTTT.

The chain links TRBV29-1 to TRBJ2-3; 8 bases align to TRBD2. The CDR3 consists of 15 residues. CDR1 and CDR2 from the germline V gene are SQVTM and ANQGSEA. V lost 7 bases and J lost 0; bases outside the gene matches: 9. The DNA for the CDR3 is TGCAGCGCTTTAAGGCGGGAGGCTAGCACAGATACGCAGTATTTT. It encodes CSALRREASTDTQYF.

V is TRBV10-3 and J is TRBJ1-4; maybe TRBD1 (5 bases). Germline CDR1 is ENHRY and CDR2 is SYGVKD. V was shortened by 0 bases and J by 8 bases, with 13 bases between the two germline ends. This CDR3 is built from 15 residues. CDR3 sequence reads: CAISESGRTNEKLFF. As DNA, the CDR3 is TGTGCCATCAGTGAGTCGGGAAGGACAAACGAAAAACTGTTTTTT.

This clone appeared once. The V call is TRBV7-6, the J call TRBJ2-3; 10 nucleotides align to TRBD2. The V segment lost 5 bases and the J segment 1 base; nucleotides outside the gene matches: 0. The CDR3 consists of 14 residues. The V gene's germline CDR1 is SGHVS and CDR2 FNYEAQ. The CDR3 coding sequence is TGTGCCAGCAGCGGGACTAGCGGCACAGATACGCAGTATTTT. Translating gives CASSGTSGTDTQYF.

The chain carries TRBV11-3 and TRBJ2-5, with 13 bases fitting TRBD2. The V segment lost 5 bases and the J segment 5 bases; nucleotides outside the gene matches: 8. CDR1 is SGHNT, CDR2 YENEEA, per germline. The CDR3 is 16 amino acids. The CDR3 here is CASSQRLAGGRETQYF. The CDR3 DNA reads TGTGCCAGCAGCCAAAGACTAGCGGGAGGCCGGGAGACCCAGTACTTC.

The chain couples TRBV27 to TRBJ2-3, with D possibly being TRBD1 (6 bases). There are 17 residues in the CDR3. The V end was cut by 3 bases, the J end by 2 bases, with 18 bases between. Per germline, CDR1 MNHEY and CDR2 SMNVEV (reference sequence). CDR3 bases: TGTGCCAGCAGTTTCCTGACAGGCTACTCGGACACAGATACGCAGTATTTT. Protein sequence: CASSFLTGYSDTDTQYF.

V usage is TRBV2 and J usage is TRBJ2-3; 9 positions agree with TRBD2. Trimming took 6 bases from V and 0 from J; bases not matched to a gene: 7. This CDR3 is built from 16 residues. Germline loops: CDR1 SNHLY, CDR2 FYNNEI. The CDR3, as DNA: TGTGCCAGCAGGCCCGGACTAGCGACCAGCACAGATACGCAGTATTTT. It translates to CASRPGLATSTDTQYF.

The CDR3 DNA is TGTGCCAGCAGTTACTTGGGTGGACTAGCGGGGACGGTCTCCTACAATGAGCAGTTCTTC. Protein product: CASSYLGGLAGTVSYNEQFF. J is TRBJ2-1 and V is TRBV2; the match to TRBD2 covers 12 bases. V lost 5 bases to trimming and J lost 0 bases; unmatched junction nucleotides: 14. CDR1 is SNHLY and CDR2 is FYNNEI in the germline V gene. This CDR3 has 20 amino acids.

J is TRBJ1-2 and V is TRBV27, with 7 bases identical to TRBD1. The CDR3 extends over 16 amino acids. CDR1 and CDR2 (germline): MNHEY, SMNVEV (reference sequence). Trimming at V came to 4 bases and at J to 8 bases, leaving 16 bases not matched to a gene. The CDR3 DNA sequence: TGTGCCAGCAGTTCCCCTACTAGAGGGGGCGCCGGGGGCTACACCTTC. Its protein product is CASSSPTRGGAGGYTF.

CDR3 amino acids: CASSVFYEQYF. CDR3 nucleotides: TGTGCCAGCAGTGTCTTCTACGAGCAGTACTTC. The chain combines TRBV28 with TRBJ2-7; no reliable D call. The germline V and J ends were trimmed by 5 bases and 3 bases, with 5 bases remaining between them. This CDR3 comprises 11 residues. Germline CDR1 is MDHEN and CDR2 is SYDVKM.

This clone was detected only once. V is TRBV6-5 and J is TRBJ1-1; D is possibly TRBD1 (5 bases). Germline V lookup: CDR1 MNHEY, CDR2 SVGAGI. V lost 6 bases and J lost 6, with 14 bases in between. There are 13 residues in the CDR3. The CDR3 region is CASSKTGVAEAFF. For the CDR3, the DNA is TGTGCCAGCAGCAAAACGGGGGTGGCTGAAGCTTTCTTT.

V usage is TRBV4-2 and J usage is TRBJ2-2, with no clear D. CDR1 is LGHNA and CDR2 is YNFKEQ in the germline V gene. The CDR3 is made up of 14 amino acids. V lost 4 bases, J lost 3 bases, and 9 bases lay in between. CDR3: CASSPSRDTGELFF. The CDR3 coding sequence is TGTGCCAGCAGCCCCTCGCGCGACACCGGGGAGCTGTTTTTT.

The chain is built from TRBV11-2 and TRBJ1-4; a possible D gene is TRBD1 (6 bases). This CDR3 is built from 16 residues. Germline V CDR1 and CDR2: SGHAT, FQNNGV. Trimming took 3 bases from V and 3 from J, leaving 14 bases between them. The CDR3 DNA is TGTGCCAGCAGCTTTAAACCGGGACACGCTAATGAAAAACTGTTTTTT. Amino acids: CASSFKPGHANEKLFF.

The rearrangement uses TRBV29-1 and TRBJ2-7, with D tentatively TRBD2 (6 bases). Germline V gene data show CDR1 as SQVTM and CDR2 as ANQGSEA. The CDR3 loop spans 12 amino acids. Trimming took 4 bases from V and 6 from J, leaving 13 bases between them. The CDR3 sequence is CSVVYGSVEQYF. The CDR3 coding sequence is TGCAGCGTTGTCTACGGGAGCGTCGAGCAGTACTTC.